This T cell receptor beta chain was captured by sequencing in a study of T cells after yellow fever vaccination (dated by TCRdb to about 2019). Some background on the complete study: Libraries from fractions with low cell numbers were prepared with the SMART-Seq v4 Ultra Low Input RNA kit. To follow T-cell clones before and after both primary and booster YFV17D yellow fever vaccination, bulk TCR alpha and beta repertoires underwent longitudinal sequencing. The cohort comprised two healthy male donors, one aged 18 to 30 and one aged 30 to 39 years. Bulk PBMC replicates and cell subsets were isolated from blood drawn at multiple timepoints before and after both primary and secondary immunization.

The sample's treatment or condition label, in plain terms: live attenuated yellow fever vaccine strain. At every blood-draw timepoint, two biological replicates of bulk PBMCs were collected. PBMCs were isolated from peripheral blood using a standard Ficoll-Paque protocol. TriZol was used to extract RNA from bulk PBMCs, from CD4 and CD8 fractions, and from dextramer-positive and dextramer-negative fractions. This clonotype has just a few counts. It has no known antigen specificity. Base qualities are not at hand, and no much larger clone is one base apart. Study-wide conclusions, independent of this receptor: The study included only a couple of donors, which limits how far the findings can be generalized. Compared with the primary T-cell response, the secondary T-cell response was faster but weaker, reaching its peak on day 5 rather than on day 15. A small fraction of clonotypes showed up in both the CD4 and CD8 compartments, probably as a result of convergent recombination. After the booster, most of the clones that had expanded following primary vaccination were detected again (almost 98% of CD4 and 80% to 90% of CD8), which suggests that memory was broadly maintained. FACS-sorted repertoires could contain abundant contaminating clonotypes from the bulk population, so computational filtering was required.

V is shortened by 4 bases, J by 7 bases, and the region joining them spans 16 bases. The germline V gene encodes CDR1 LGHDT and CDR2 YNNKEL (reference sequence). Its CDR3 holds 14 amino acids, cysteine through phenylalanine. The sequence is cut down to CDR3 DNA, 42 bases in frame from base 1. TCRdb shows the sequencer as Illumina NovaSeq 6000. TCR cDNA was synthesized by 5'RACE template switching, which introduced a universal primer site and unique molecular identifiers. cDNA synthesis was primed from both the TCR alpha and TCR beta constant segments. Two PCR steps were used to amplify libraries, with sample barcodes and sequencing adapters being added in the second step. Sequencing of libraries was done on Illumina HiSeq 2500 (2x100 bp) or NovaSeq (2x150 bp). For the original study's pipeline: MIGEC was used to demultiplex reads and collapse the reads into UMI consensus sequences, and MiXCR was used for V(D)J alignment. Clonotypes responding to the vaccine were identified with edgeR on replicate PBMC samples, with the criteria of FDR below 0.01 and a log2 fold change above 5 up to day 15. Each bulk clonotype was labeled CD4 or CD8 based on which sequenced repertoire, CD4 or CD8, contained the clonotype at higher abundance. The public reads were reanalyzed by TCRdb: fastp trimming at Q25, MiXCR alignment, in-frame beta chains only. Identical CDR3 protein sequences are pooled into one entry, listed with their most common genes and DNA. The V and J calls reflect TCRdb's pipeline rather than the authors' work. This sample is represented by roughly 350,000 distinct CDR3 sequences; over 4% of them were singletons. The ten largest clones add up to 20% to 25% of the sample.

This receptor was taken from a man aged 18 to 29 who received the YFV17D yellow fever vaccine. Recombination joined TRBV3-1 with TRBJ1-1, with the D gene call left open. Sequenced here: PBMCs, sampled 5 days after the yellow fever booster vaccination. The nucleotides read TGTGCCAGCAGCCGGCCGGGATACATGGATGAAGCTTTCTTT. Translation gives CASSRPGYMDEAFF.